Listed below are T cell receptor beta chains from one sample, sequenced in a study of cytomegalovirus exposure and HLA in healthy donors. This table comes from immunoSEQ multiplex PCR, and its TCRdb copy is limited to in-frame clones, with some not included. Its table lists some 110,000 clones. The sequencing input was PBMCs. All receptors derive from a man in his thirties or forties in good health and CMV-seronegative. CDR3s include the opening cysteine and the closing phenylalanine or tryptophan. A D gene is named only where the DNA matches it firmly.

J gene | V gene | D gene | CDR3 protein | CDR3 DNA
TRBJ1-5 | TRBV27 | - | CASSFGQRDNQPQHF | TGTGCCAGCAGTTTCGGACAGCGGGATAATCAGCCCCAGCATTTT
TRBJ1-1 | TRBV6-5 | - | CASSYGGVRTEAFF | TGTGCCAGCAGCTACGGGGGGGTTCGGACTGAAGCTTTCTTT
TRBJ1-1 | TRBV5-6 | - | CASSLGFTDAFF | TGTGCCAGCAGCTTGGGGTTCACAGACGCTTTCTTT
TRBJ2-3 | TRBV7-2 | - | CASSIVGGDTQYF | TGTGCCAGCAGCATTGTTGGCGGAGATACGCAGTATTTT
TRBJ2-7 | TRBV5-5 | - | CASSLHSSYEQYF | TGTGCCAGCAGCTTGCACAGCTCCTACGAGCAGTACTTC
TRBJ1-2 | TRBV7-9 | TRBD1 | CASSLYRDSGFYTF | TGTGCCAGCAGCCTTTACCGGGACAGCGGCTTTTACACCTTC
TRBJ2-5 | TRBV7-2 | TRBD2 | CASALGGPQETQYF | TGTGCCAGCGCCTTGGGAGGGCCCCAAGAGACCCAGTACTTC
TRBJ1-1 | TRBV7-2 | - | CASSRTAEAFF | TGTGCCAGCAGTAGGACTGCCGAAGCTTTCTTT
TRBJ1-1 | TRBV7-9 | TRBD1 | CASSSLDRKNTEAFF | TGTGCCAGCAGCTCCCTGGACAGGAAGAACACTGAAGCTTTCTTT
TRBJ1-1 | TRBV6-5 | - | CASSFDAGTEAFF | TGTGCCAGCAGTTTTGATGCGGGCACTGAAGCTTTCTTT
TRBJ1-4 | TRBV2 | - | CASSLDRSGLFF | TGTGCCAGCAGTTTAGACCGATCGGGGCTGTTTTTT
TRBJ1-1 | TRBV28 | - | CASIKPLLTEAFF | TGTGCCAGCATTAAGCCCCTTCTGACTGAAGCTTTCTTT
TRBJ2-7 | TRBV5-1 | TRBD1 | CASSSRGDSVFYEQYF | TGCGCCAGCAGCTCCCGAGGGGACAGCGTATTCTACGAGCAGTACTTC
TRBJ1-1 | TRBV5-8 | - | CASSQYRDSALPNTEAFF | TGTGCCAGCAGCCAATACCGGGACTCGGCACTTCCTAACACTGAAGCTTTCTTT
TRBJ1-2 | TRBV28 | TRBD1 | CASKRDSVQNGYTF | TGTGCCAGCAAAAGGGACAGTGTCCAGAATGGCTACACCTTC
TRBJ2-5 | TRBV5-1 | - | CASSLGVAIQTQYF | TGCGCCAGCAGCTTGGGGGTAGCTATTCAGACCCAGTACTTC
TRBJ2-2 | TRBV30 | TRBD2 | CAWGGTRLGELFF | TGTGCCTGGGGAGGGACTAGACTCGGGGAGCTGTTTTTT
TRBJ2-1 | TRBV10-2 | TRBD2 | CASSAGGPGNEQFF | TGCGCCAGCTCAGCGGGGGGGCCGGGCAATGAGCAGTTCTTC